These 24 T cell receptor beta chains were all obtained from the same sample, sequenced in a study of neurological immune-mediated disorders. In TCRdb, the 5' RACE reads were re-called with MiXCR into one record per CDR3 protein. The table has about 10,000 distinct CDR3 sequences, about 22% seen once. The sequencing sample was made of CD8+ T cells from blood. Every receptor here comes from a woman aged 40 to 50 with multiple sclerosis.

This clonotype was seen repeatedly, ten times or more. The J gene is TRBJ1-1, the V gene TRBV5-1; D gene unclear. The CDR3 is made up of 13 amino acids. CDR1 and CDR2 (germline): SGHRS, YFSETQ. Trimming pared 0 bases from V and 1 base from J, leaving 4 bases between. CDR3 coding DNA: TGCGCCAGCAGCTTGGCTCCGAACACTGAAGCTTTCTTT. Translated: CASSLAPNTEAFF.

By sample fraction, this clonotype is medium-sized. The chain uses TRBV7-9 and TRBJ2-1, with D possibly matching TRBD1 (5 bases). From germline, CDR1 is SEHNR and CDR2 FQNEAQ (reference sequence). CDR3 length: 11 amino acids. With 5 bases removed from V and 10 bases from J, the gap between germline ends came to 9 bases. CDR3 sequence: CASSLGQEQFF. The CDR3 DNA sequence: TGTGCCAGCAGCCTTGGACAAGAGCAGTTCTTC.

This clonotype was seen at least ten times. The V and J genes are TRBV7-6 and TRBJ1-2; D gene ambiguous. From germline, CDR1 is SGHVS and CDR2 FNYEAQ. Trimming stripped 3 bases from V and 4 bases from J, with 12 bases between. The CDR3 totals 14 residues. The CDR3 coding sequence is TGTGCCAGCAGCTTGGGCAGTTTGTCCTATGGCTACACCTTC. Its translation: CASSLGSLSYGYTF. Together with reference TRBV7-6 and TRBJ1-2, the CDR3 gives the full variable domain: GAGVSQSPRYKVTKRGQDVALRCDPISGHVSLYWYRQALGQGPEFLTYFNYEAQQDKSGLPNDRFSAERPEGSISTLTIQRTEQRDSAMYRCASSLGSLSYGYTFGSGTRLTVV.

This clonotype came up many times. The rearrangement joins TRBV13 to TRBJ2-7; a weak D match, TRBD1 (6 bases). The germline V and J ends were trimmed by 0 bases and 2 bases, with 11 bases remaining between them. This CDR3 spans 15 amino acids. Germline loops: CDR1 PRHDT, CDR2 FYEKMQ (reference sequence). The DNA of the CDR3 is TGTGCCAGCAGCTTAGGGCAGGGGTCGACCTACGAGCAGTACTTC. Its protein is CASSLGQGSTYEQYF.

The V call is TRBV7-2, the J call TRBJ1-4, with D uncertain. This CDR3 region has 11 residues. Germline V CDR1 and CDR2: SGHTA, FQGNSA. Trimming removed 3 bases at V and 10 bases at J, with 6 bases between. This CDR3 reads CASSLYGKLFF. In nucleotides, the CDR3 is TGTGCCAGCAGCTTGTACGGAAAACTGTTTTTT. The full variable domain, rest sourced from reference TRBV7-2 and TRBJ1-4, is GAGVSQSPSNKVTEKGKDVELRCDPISGHTALYWYRQSLGQGLEFLIYFQGNSAPDKSGLPSDRFSAERTGGSVSTLTIQRTQQEDSAVYLCASSLYGKLFFGSGTQLSVL.

J is TRBJ2-3 and V is TRBV28; D remains ambiguous. Germline values: CDR1 MDHEN, CDR2 SYDVKM. V lost 7 bases to trimming and J lost 0 bases, with 8 bases between them. This CDR3 comprises 13 residues. CDR3 loop: CASTYTSTDTQYF. The DNA for the CDR3 is TGTGCCAGCACTTATACTAGCACAGATACGCAGTATTTT. The full variable domain, with the rest looked up from reference TRBV28 and TRBJ2-3, is DVKVTQSSRYLVKRTGEKVFLECVQDMDHENMFWYRQDPGLGLRLIYFSYDVKMKEKGDIPEGYSVSREKKERFSLILESASTNQTSMYLCASTYTSTDTQYFGPGTRLTVL.

V usage is TRBV9 and J usage is TRBJ1-6; tentatively, D is TRBD1 (6 bases). This CDR3 region has 15 residues. V was cut by 3 bases and J by 7 bases, with 14 bases left in between. CDR1 is SGDLS, CDR2 YYNGEE, per germline. CDR3 region: CASSGAGTMNSPLHF. In nucleotides, the CDR3 is TGTGCCAGCAGCGGAGCCGGGACAATGAATTCACCCCTCCACTTT.

This clonotype was seen repeatedly, ten times or more. The J gene is TRBJ2-1, the V gene TRBV7-9, with D perhaps TRBD2 (6 bases). CDR3 length equals 11 residues. The germline V gene encodes CDR1 SEHNR and CDR2 FQNEAQ (reference sequence). DNA of the CDR3: TGTGCTGCGGAGGGGTACAATGAGCAGTTCTTC. Amino acids: CAAEGYNEQFF.

This clonotype was seen ten or more times. The chain carries TRBV29-1 and TRBJ2-7; D may be TRBD1 (5 bases). Germline CDR1 SQVTM, CDR2 ANQGSEA. Between the trimmed V and J ends, which lost 4 bases and 0 bases, there was a span of 13 bases. The CDR3 totals 14 residues. Here the CDR3 reads CSVVLIGASYEQYF. The CDR3 DNA reads TGCAGCGTTGTATTGATAGGGGCCTCCTACGAGCAGTACTTC.

The chain joins TRBV5-1 to TRBJ1-4; D might be TRBD1 (5 bases). Germline V gives CDR1 SGHRS, CDR2 YFSETQ. The CDR3 is 15 residues long. V lost 0 bases, J lost 8 bases, and 14 bases lay in between. The DNA for the CDR3 is TGCGCCAGCAGCTTGGATGGGGGGACGAGGGAAAAACTGTTTTTT. Translated: CASSLDGGTREKLFF.

This clonotype was picked up many times. The chain links TRBV5-5 to TRBJ2-1; 8 positions agree with TRBD2. Unmatched junction bases numbered 14, after V lost 7 bases and J lost 2 bases. The CDR3 has 17 residues. Germline values: CDR1 SGHKS, CDR2 YYEKEE (reference sequence). The CDR3 protein is CASRALVWRGAYNEQFF. In nucleotides, the CDR3 is TGTGCCAGCCGGGCCCTAGTGTGGCGGGGGGCCTACAATGAGCAGTTCTTC.

This clonotype was found many times. The chain uses TRBV7-9 and TRBJ1-4; D is unclear. The CDR3 has 17 amino acids. Trimming cost V 2 bases and J 8 bases, with 21 bases left between them. The germline gives CDR1 SEHNR, CDR2 FQNEAQ (reference sequence). CDR3 coding DNA: TGTGCCAGCAGCTTACTAGGCCCGCGGAACGGTGGCGAAAAACTGTTTTTT. Encoded protein: CASSLLGPRNGGEKLFF.

This clonotype was picked up many times. This chain joins TRBV6-4 and TRBJ2-1, with 12 bases aligning to TRBD1. CDR3 length equals 16 residues. Germline CDR1 and CDR2: MRHNA and SNTAGT. V gave up 6 bases and J gave up 6 bases; unmatched junction bases: 9. In nucleotides, the CDR3 is TGTGCCAGCAGCAGAGACCCGGGACAGGGGGCCAATGAGCAGTTCTTC. Amino acids: CASSRDPGQGANEQFF.

This rearrangement joins TRBV5-1 to TRBJ1-6; D unclear. Trimming shortened V by 0 bases and J by 5 bases, and 6 bases separated the two germline ends. The CDR3 runs to 14 residues. CDR1 is SGHRS, CDR2 YFSETQ, per germline. CDR3 nucleotide sequence: TGCGCCAGCAGCTTGGGATGGGATAATTCACCCCTCCACTTT. Protein product: CASSLGWDNSPLHF.

The CDR3 sequence is CASSQDFNLLRGYTF. CDR3 bases: TGCGCCAGCAGCCAAGACTTCAATTTATTACGTGGCTACACCTTC. V and J are TRBV4-1 and TRBJ1-2; no reliable D call. This CDR3 has 15 residues. V was pared by 0 bases and J by 7 bases, with 15 bases between. The germline V gene encodes CDR1 MGHRA and CDR2 YSYEKL.

This clonotype was observed at least ten times. The gene calls are TRBV12-5 and TRBJ2-1; TRBD1 is a possible D gene (5 bases). V lost 6 bases, J lost 8 bases, and 14 bases lay in between. This CDR3 has 13 residues. Germline CDR1 reads LGHNT; CDR2 reads FRNRAP. The CDR3 loop is CASGQGVGDEQFF. CDR3 sequence (DNA): TGTGCTAGTGGCCAAGGGGTGGGTGATGAGCAGTTCTTC.

This chain joins TRBV7-8 and TRBJ2-5, with D unclear. Germline V gene sequence: CDR1 SGHVS, CDR2 FQNEAQ. V was trimmed by 0 bases and J by 4 bases, leaving 15 bases between them. The CDR3 runs 16 residues. CDR3: CASSLALEDGAETQYF. The CDR3 region has the DNA TGTGCCAGCAGCTTAGCGCTAGAAGATGGAGCAGAGACCCAGTACTTC.

By share of the sample, this clonotype is medium-sized. The gene calls are TRBV4-1 and TRBJ1-3; D uncertain. This CDR3 has 13 amino acids. Trimming shortened V by 1 base and J by 8 bases, and 9 bases separated the two germline ends. Germline assignment: CDR1 MGHRA and CDR2 YSYEKL. The CDR3 coding sequence is TGCGCCAGCAGCCAAGCAGGATATGACACCATATATTTT. This translates into CASSQAGYDTIYF.

This clonotype was found many times. The rearrangement links TRBV29-1 to TRBJ2-1; 8 bases are shared with TRBD1. Germline values: CDR1 SQVTM, CDR2 ANQGSEA. The CDR3 covers 13 residues. The junction had 4 bases not matched to a gene; V was cut back by 6 bases and J by 3 bases. The CDR3 nucleotides are TGCAGCGTCACAGGGGGGAACTACAATGAGCAGTTCTTC. Amino acid sequence: CSVTGGNYNEQFF.

This chain joins TRBV2 and TRBJ1-1, with no clear D. With 1 base removed from V and 6 bases from J, the gap between germline ends came to 9 bases. CDR1 is SNHLY and CDR2 is FYNNEI in the germline V gene. The CDR3 is made up of 13 amino acids. The DNA for the CDR3 is TGTGCCAGCAGTGAAGGTGCATACGCTGAAGCTTTCTTT. Amino acid sequence: CASSEGAYAEAFF.

By frequency in the sample, this clonotype is medium-sized. V usage is TRBV21-1 and J usage is TRBJ1-5. TRBV21-1 is a pseudogene segment. The CDR3 sequence is 16 residues long. The CDR3 region has the DNA TGTGCCAGCAGCATATCCGGGCTAGGGGGTAGTCCGCCCCAGCATTTT. Its protein is CASSISGLGGSPPQHF.

The DNA of the CDR3 is TGTGCCAGCAGTTACTCTCCAACTACCGGGGAGCTGTTTTTT. As protein: CASSYSPTTGELFF. This chain links TRBV6-2 or TRBV6-3 with TRBJ2-2; D unresolved. Deletions cut 0 bases from V and 5 bases from J, with 7 bases between. Germline V gene sequence: CDR1 MNHEY, CDR2 SVGEGT. The CDR3 covers 14 residues.

V gene TRBV27 combines with J gene TRBJ1-4; tentative D call: TRBD1 (6 bases). Trimming shortened V by 2 bases and J by 3 bases, and 16 bases separated the two germline ends. Germline assignment: CDR1 MNHEY and CDR2 SMNVEV (reference sequence). The CDR3 consists of 17 residues. The CDR3 sequence is CASSLGDRTASNEKLFF. Written as DNA, the CDR3 is TGTGCCAGCAGTTTAGGGGACCGGACAGCCTCTAATGAAAAACTGTTTTTT.

In this sample, this clonotype turned up once. This sequence joins TRBV3-1 and TRBJ1-5, with 8 positions matching TRBD1. With V trimmed by 5 bases and J by 4 bases, 4 bases remained unmatched. The V gene's germline CDR1 is LGHDT and CDR2 YNNKEL (reference sequence). The CDR3 runs 14 residues. CDR3 sequence: CASSNTGGNQPQHF. In nucleotides, the CDR3 is TGTGCCAGCAGCAATACAGGGGGGAATCAGCCCCAGCATTTT.